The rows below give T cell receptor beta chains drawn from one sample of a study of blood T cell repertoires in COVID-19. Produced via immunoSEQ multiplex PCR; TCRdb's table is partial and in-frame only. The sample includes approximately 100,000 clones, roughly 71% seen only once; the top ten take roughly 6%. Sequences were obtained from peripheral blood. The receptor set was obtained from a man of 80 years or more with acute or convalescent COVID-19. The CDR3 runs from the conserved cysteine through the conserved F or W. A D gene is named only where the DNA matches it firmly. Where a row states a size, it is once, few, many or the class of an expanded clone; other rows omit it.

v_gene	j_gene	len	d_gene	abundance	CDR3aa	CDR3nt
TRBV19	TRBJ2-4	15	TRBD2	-	CASSIRLAGDDIQYF	TGTGCCAGTAGTATACGGCTAGCGGGAGACGACATTCAGTACTTC
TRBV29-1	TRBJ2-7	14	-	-	CSVRAGSGSYEQYF	TGCAGCGTTAGAGCAGGGTCGGGTTCCTACGAGCAGTACTTC
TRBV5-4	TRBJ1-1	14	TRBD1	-	CASSSTGGDAEAFF	TGTGCCAGCAGCTCCACAGGGGGCGACGCTGAAGCTTTCTTT
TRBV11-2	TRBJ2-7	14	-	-	CASSSKTATYEQYF	TGTGCCAGCAGCTCAAAAACAGCTACCTACGAGCAGTACTTC
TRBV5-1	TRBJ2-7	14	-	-	CASSLWAGKDEQYF	TGCGCCAGCAGCTTGTGGGCAGGGAAAGACGAGCAGTACTTC
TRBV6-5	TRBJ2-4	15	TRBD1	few	CASSTDRGAKNIQYF	TGTGCCAGCAGTACCGACAGGGGAGCCAAAAACATTCAGTACTTC
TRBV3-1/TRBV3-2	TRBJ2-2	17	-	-	CASSQQGRFFGTGELFF	TGTGCCAGCAGCCAGCAGGGGCGGTTTTTTGGCACCGGGGAGCTGTTTTTT
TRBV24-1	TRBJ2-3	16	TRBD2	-	CATSDRLAGATDTQYF	TGTGCCACCAGTGACCGACTAGCGGGGGCCACAGATACGCAGTATTTT
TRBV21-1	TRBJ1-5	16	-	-	CASPRRGHRSNQPQHF	TGTGCCAGCCCTCGACGGGGACATCGTAGCAATCAGCCCCAGCATTTT
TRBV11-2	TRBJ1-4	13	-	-	CASSLGQNEKLFF	TGTGCCAGCAGCCTGGGGCAGAATGAAAAACTGTTTTTT
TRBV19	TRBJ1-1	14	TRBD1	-	CASTPTGENTEAFF	TGTGCCAGTACCCCGACAGGGGAAAACACTGAAGCTTTCTTT
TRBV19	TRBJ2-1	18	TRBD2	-	CASRLDMGLAGVINEQFF	TGTGCCAGTAGGTTGGACATGGGACTAGCGGGAGTTATAAATGAGCAGTTCTTC
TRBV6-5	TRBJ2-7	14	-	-	CASSRSGFSYEQYF	TGTGCCAGCAGCCGATCAGGGTTCTCCTACGAGCAGTACTTC
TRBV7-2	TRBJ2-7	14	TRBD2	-	CASSLAGTSVEQYF	TGTGCCAGCAGCTTAGCCGGGACTAGCGTTGAGCAGTACTTC
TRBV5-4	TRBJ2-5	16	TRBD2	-	CASSPRTSGSSETQYF	TGTGCCAGCAGCCCCCGGACTAGCGGGAGTTCGGAGACCCAGTACTTC
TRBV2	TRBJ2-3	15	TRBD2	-	CARGDSGRKTDTQYF	TGTGCCAGGGGCGATAGCGGGAGAAAGACAGATACGCAGTATTTT
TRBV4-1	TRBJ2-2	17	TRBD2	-	CASSQASSGSMTGELFF	TGCGCCAGCAGCCAAGCCAGTAGCGGGAGTATGACCGGGGAGCTGTTTTTT
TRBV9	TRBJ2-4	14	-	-	CASSVGESRNIQYF	TGTGCCAGCAGCGTAGGTGAGAGTCGAAACATTCAGTACTTC
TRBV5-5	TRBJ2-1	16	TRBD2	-	CASSSGTSGAYNEQFF	TGTGCCAGCAGCTCCGGGACTAGCGGGGCGTACAATGAGCAGTTCTTC
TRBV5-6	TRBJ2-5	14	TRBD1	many	CASSHGTGEETQYF	TGTGCCAGCAGCCATGGGACAGGGGAAGAGACCCAGTACTTC
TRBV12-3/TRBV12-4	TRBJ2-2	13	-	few	CASSLTDTGELFF	TGTGCCAGCAGTTTGACTGACACCGGGGAGCTGTTTTTT
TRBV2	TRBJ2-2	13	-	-	CASSLKNTGELFF	TGTGCCAGCAGCCTTAAAAACACCGGGGAGCTGTTTTTT
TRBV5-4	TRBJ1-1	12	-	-	CASSLDTGEAFF	TGTGCCAGCAGCTTGGATACAGGTGAAGCTTTCTTT
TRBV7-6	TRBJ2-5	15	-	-	CASSPGVGGGETQYF	TGTGCCAGCAGCCCGGGGGTGGGCGGAGGAGAGACCCAGTACTTC
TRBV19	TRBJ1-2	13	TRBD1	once	CASNPGQPYGYTF	TGTGCCAGTAATCCGGGACAGCCCTATGGCTACACCTTC
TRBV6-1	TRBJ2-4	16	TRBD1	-	CASSDPGQGVGDIQYF	TGTGCCAGCAGTGATCCGGGACAGGGTGTTGGAGACATTCAGTACTTC
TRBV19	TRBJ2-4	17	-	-	CASSQRGRGATKNIQYF	TGTGCCAGTAGCCAAAGGGGGCGGGGTGCGACCAAAAACATTCAGTACTTC
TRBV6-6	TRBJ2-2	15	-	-	CASIKQVEGTGELFF	TGTGCCAGCATCAAACAAGTGGAGGGCACCGGGGAGCTGTTTTTT
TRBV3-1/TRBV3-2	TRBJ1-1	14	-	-	CASSQEESQREAFF	TGTGCCAGCAGCCAAGAGGAGTCTCAGCGTGAAGCTTTCTTT
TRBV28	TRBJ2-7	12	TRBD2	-	CASRGGGLEQYF	TGTGCCAGCAGGGGGGGAGGGCTAGAGCAGTACTTC
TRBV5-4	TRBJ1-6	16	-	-	CASSLDKVSRNSPLHF	TGTGCCAGCAGCTTGGATAAGGTATCGAGGAATTCACCCCTCCACTTT
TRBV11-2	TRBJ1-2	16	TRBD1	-	CASSAVVYRGNYGYTF	TGTGCCAGCAGCGCAGTGGTTTACAGGGGCAACTATGGCTACACCTTC
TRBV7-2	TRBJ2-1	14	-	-	CASSFGDRENEQFF	TGTGCCAGCAGCTTCGGGGATAGGGAGAATGAGCAGTTCTTC
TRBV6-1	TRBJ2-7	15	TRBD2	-	CASSERGGASYEQYF	TGTGCCAGCAGTGAACGGGGGGGGGCCTCCTACGAGCAGTACTTC
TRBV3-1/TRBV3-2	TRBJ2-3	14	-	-	CASSLAQPADTQYF	TGTGCCAGCAGCCTCGCACAGCCTGCAGATACGCAGTATTTT
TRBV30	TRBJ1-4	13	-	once	CAWSVQPNEKLFF	TGTGCCTGGAGTGTACAGCCTAATGAAAAACTGTTTTTT
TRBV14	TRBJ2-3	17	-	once	CASSQDFALSYTDTQYF	TGTGCCAGCAGCCAAGATTTTGCCCTATCCTACACAGATACGCAGTATTTT
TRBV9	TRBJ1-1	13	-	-	CASSVGTVHEAFF	TGTGCCAGCAGCGTAGGGACAGTTCATGAAGCTTTCTTT
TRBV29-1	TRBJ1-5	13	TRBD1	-	CSVIWTGTQPQHF	TGCAGCGTTATATGGACAGGGACCCAGCCCCAGCATTTT
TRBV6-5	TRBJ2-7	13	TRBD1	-	CASSYFGTGWQYF	TGTGCCAGCAGTTACTTCGGGACAGGATGGCAGTACTTC
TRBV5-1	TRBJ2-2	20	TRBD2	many	CASSLAARRLAGDNTGELFF	TGCGCCAGCAGCTTGGCGGCCAGGAGGCTAGCGGGGGATAACACCGGGGAGCTGTTTTTT
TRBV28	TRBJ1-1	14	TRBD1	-	CASRRTGGEGEAFF	TGTGCCAGCAGGCGGACAGGGGGGGAGGGGGAAGCTTTCTTT
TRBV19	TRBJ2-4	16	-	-	CASSIEQQLAKNIQYF	TGTGCCAGTAGTATAGAGCAACAGCTAGCCAAAAACATTCAGTACTTC
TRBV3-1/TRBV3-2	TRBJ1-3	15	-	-	CASSSSGGPGNTIYF	TGTGCCAGCAGCTCAAGCGGGGGGCCTGGAAACACCATATATTTT
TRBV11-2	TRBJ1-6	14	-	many	CASSTSSYNSPLHF	TGTGCCAGCAGTACTAGCTCCTATAATTCACCCCTCCACTTT